The TCR beta chain described here comes from a study of blood T cell repertoires in COVID-19. Produced via immunoSEQ multiplex PCR; TCRdb's table is partial and in-frame only. The sample holds around 240,000 clones, about 80% seen once. Germline CDR1 is KGHSH and CDR2 is LQKENI. CDR3 length equals 14 residues. V gave up 6 bases and J gave up 7 bases; unmatched junction bases: 11. This rearrangement joins TRBV18 to TRBJ2-5, with TRBD1 matching over 7 bases. The sample taken for sequencing was peripheral blood. The receptor was isolated from a woman aged 50 to 60 with acute or convalescent COVID-19. CDR3 protein: CASSRDRDLRTQYF. CDR3 coding DNA: TGTGCCAGCTCGCGAGACAGGGACCTTCGGACCCAGTACTTC.